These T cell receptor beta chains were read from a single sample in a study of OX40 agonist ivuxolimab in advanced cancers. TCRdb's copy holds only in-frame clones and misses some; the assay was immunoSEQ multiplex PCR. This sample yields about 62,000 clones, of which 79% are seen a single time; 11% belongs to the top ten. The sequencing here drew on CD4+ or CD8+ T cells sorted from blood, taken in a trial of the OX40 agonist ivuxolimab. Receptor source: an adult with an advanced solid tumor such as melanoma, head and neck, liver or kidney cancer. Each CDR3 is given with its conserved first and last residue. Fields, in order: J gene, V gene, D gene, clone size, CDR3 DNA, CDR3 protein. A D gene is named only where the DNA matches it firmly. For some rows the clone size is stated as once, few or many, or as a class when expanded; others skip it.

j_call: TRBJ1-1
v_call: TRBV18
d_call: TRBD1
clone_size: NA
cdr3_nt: TGTGCCAGCTCACCAAAGGACAGGGTGCAGAACACTGAAGCTTTCTTT
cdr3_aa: CASSPKDRVQNTEAFF

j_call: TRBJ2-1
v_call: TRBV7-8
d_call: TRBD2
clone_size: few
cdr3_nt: TGTGCCAGCAGCTTGCTTCCGGGACTAGCGGGAGGGCCGGAGAATGAGCAGTTCTTC
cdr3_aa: CASSLLPGLAGGPENEQFF

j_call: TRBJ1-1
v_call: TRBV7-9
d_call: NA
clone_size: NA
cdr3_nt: TGTGCCAGCAGCCCGTCGGGGCGAGGGAACACTGAAGCTTTCTTT
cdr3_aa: CASSPSGRGNTEAFF

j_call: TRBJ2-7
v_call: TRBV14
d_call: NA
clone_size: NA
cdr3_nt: TGTGCCAGCAGCCCCTATGGGTACGAGCAGTACTTC
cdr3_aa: CASSPYGYEQYF

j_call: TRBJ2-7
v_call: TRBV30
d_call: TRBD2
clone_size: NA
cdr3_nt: TGTGCCTGGAGTTACTTCGGACTAGCCCCGTCCGAGCAGTACTTC
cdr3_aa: CAWSYFGLAPSEQYF

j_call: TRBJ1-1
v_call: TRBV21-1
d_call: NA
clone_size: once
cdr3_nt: TGTGCCAGCAGCATTAACAGGAGGAGCACTGAAGCTTTCTTT
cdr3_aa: CASSINRRSTEAFF

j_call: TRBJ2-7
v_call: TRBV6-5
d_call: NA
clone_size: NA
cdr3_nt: TGTGCCAGCAGTGGCCCAACTACGAGGGAGCAGTACTTC
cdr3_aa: CASSGPTTREQYF

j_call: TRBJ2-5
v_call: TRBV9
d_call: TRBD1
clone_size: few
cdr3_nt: TGTGCCAGCAGCATCGGGACAGGGGGAGCATGGACCCAGTACTTC
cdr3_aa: CASSIGTGGAWTQYF

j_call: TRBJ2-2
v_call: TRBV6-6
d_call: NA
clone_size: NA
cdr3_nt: TGTGCCAGCAGTGGGGGATATGCCGGGGAGCTGTTTTTT
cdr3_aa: CASSGGYAGELFF

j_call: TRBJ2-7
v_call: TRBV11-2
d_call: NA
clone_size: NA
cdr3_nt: TGTGCCAGCAGCTTAGGGTCCAGCTCCTACGAGCAGTACTTC
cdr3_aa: CASSLGSSSYEQYF

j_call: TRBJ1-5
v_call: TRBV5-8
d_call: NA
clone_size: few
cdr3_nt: TGTGCCAGCAGCTCCAATCAGCCCCAGCATTTT
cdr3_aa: CASSSNQPQHF

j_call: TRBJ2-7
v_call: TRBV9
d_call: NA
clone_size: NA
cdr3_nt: TGTGCCAGCAGCGTATCCGGAGGAGGCTACGAGCAGTACTTC
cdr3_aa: CASSVSGGGYEQYF

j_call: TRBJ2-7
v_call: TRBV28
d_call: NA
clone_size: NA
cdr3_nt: TGTGCCAGCAGTCCCCTTGGCCAACGACCTTACTTC
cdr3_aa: CASSPLGQRPYF

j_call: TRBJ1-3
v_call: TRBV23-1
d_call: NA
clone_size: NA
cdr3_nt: TGCGCCAGCAGTCAATCGATGAGGGCTAATGGAAACACCATATATTTT
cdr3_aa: CASSQSMRANGNTIYF

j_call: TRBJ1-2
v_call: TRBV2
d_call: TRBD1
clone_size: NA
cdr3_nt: TGTGCCAGCAGTGATAGCAGGGGGCGACCGTTAGGCTACACCTTC
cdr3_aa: CASSDSRGRPLGYTF

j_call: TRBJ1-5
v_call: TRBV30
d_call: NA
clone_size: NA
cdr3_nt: TGTGCCTGGTCTAGACCCGGGCAGCCCCAGCATTTT
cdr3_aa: CAWSRPGQPQHF

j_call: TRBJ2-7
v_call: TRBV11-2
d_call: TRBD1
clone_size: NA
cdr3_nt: TGTGCCAGCAGCTTCTACAGGGGGGACCTTTACGAGCAGTACTTC
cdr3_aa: CASSFYRGDLYEQYF

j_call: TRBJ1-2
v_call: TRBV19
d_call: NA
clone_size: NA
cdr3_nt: TGTGCCAGTAGTATACTCTCGACAGCTAACTATGGCTACACCTTC
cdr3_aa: CASSILSTANYGYTF

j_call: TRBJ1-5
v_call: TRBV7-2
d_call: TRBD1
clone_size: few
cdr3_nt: TGTGCCAGCAGCTTCCGGACAGGTCGGGGCAATCAGCCCCAGCATTTT
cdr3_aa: CASSFRTGRGNQPQHF

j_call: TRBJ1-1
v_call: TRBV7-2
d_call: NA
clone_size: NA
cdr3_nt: TGTGCCAGCAGCCCATCGACAGTATACACTGAAGCTTTCTTT
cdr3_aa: CASSPSTVYTEAFF

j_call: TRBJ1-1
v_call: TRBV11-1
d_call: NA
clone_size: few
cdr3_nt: TGTGCCAGCAGCTTAGCGGATGCGAACACTGAAGCTTTCTTT
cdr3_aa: CASSLADANTEAFF